A single sample gave rise to the 16 T cell receptor beta chains below, sequenced in a study of beta chain features in type 1 diabetes. Reverse transcribing all isolated RNA meant expressed TCRB transcripts were sequenced. Assay used: immunoSEQ multiplex PCR; TCRdb lists only in-frame clones, some missing. This table has approximately 150,000 clones, 8.5% to 12% appearing once. The sample comprised naive CD4+ T cells from blood. These receptor sequences come from a man between 18 and 29 years old in good health.

Only a few counts were recorded for this clone. The chain is built from TRBV28 and TRBJ1-2; TRBD1 aligns across 7 bases. The CDR3 runs to 13 residues. CDR1 and CDR2 (germline): MDHEN, SYDVKM. After removal of 5 bases from V and 5 bases from J, the junction contained 5 bases not matched to a gene. CDR3 residues: CASSVRDRYGYTF. The CDR3 DNA sequence: TGTGCCAGCAGTGTCCGGGACAGATATGGCTACACCTTC.

This clone was recorded many times. The chain carries TRBV7-3 and TRBJ2-3, with D possibly being TRBD1 (5 bases). V was pared by 8 bases and J by 2 bases, with 11 bases between. Germline lookup yields CDR1 SGHTA and CDR2 FQGTGA. This CDR3 has 13 residues. CDR3 amino acids: CASGAYDTDTQYF. As DNA, the CDR3 is TGTGCCAGCGGGGCCTATGACACAGATACGCAGTATTTT. The full variable domain, its missing parts supplied by reference TRBV7-3 and TRBJ2-3, is GAGVSQTPSNKVTEKGKYVELRCDPISGHTALYWYRQSLGQGPEFLIYFQGTGAADDSGLPNDRFFAVRPEGSVSTLKIQRTERGDSAVYLCASGAYDTDTQYFGPGTRLTVL.

V is TRBV6-6 and J is TRBJ1-5, with D tentatively TRBD1 (5 bases). V lost 8 bases and J lost 7, with 18 bases in between. Germline-derived CDR1 and CDR2 are MNHNY and SVGAGI (reference sequence). The CDR3 has 14 amino acids. Here the CDR3 reads CASGGDGYDQPQHF. DNA of the CDR3: TGTGCCAGCGGGGGGGACGGATATGACCAGCCCCAGCATTTT.

The rearrangement links TRBV11-2 to TRBJ2-7, with 13 nucleotides matching TRBD2. Trimming removed 5 bases from V and 0 bases from J; junction bases left unmatched: 4. There are 16 residues in the CDR3. CDR1 and CDR2 from the germline V gene are SGHAT and FQNNGV. In nucleotides, the CDR3 is TGTGCCAGCAGCGTGACTAGCGGGGGGAGCTCCTACGAGCAGTACTTC. Encoded protein: CASSVTSGGSSYEQYF.

This chain connects TRBV4-1 to TRBJ1-4; TRBD1 matches 7 bases. The germline gives CDR1 MGHRA, CDR2 YSYEKL. The CDR3 sequence is 15 residues long. V lost 1 base and J lost 5; bases outside the gene matches: 4. CDR3 DNA sequence: TGCGCCAGCAGCCAAGGCGACAGGGTAAATGAAAAACTGTTTTTT. This gives the protein CASSQGDRVNEKLFF.

V gene TRBV4-2 combines with J gene TRBJ2-3, with TRBD1 identical over 11 bases. The CDR3 sequence is 14 residues long. The J segment lost 0 bases and the V segment lost 9 bases, leaving 2 bases of the junction unmatched. Germline V gives CDR1 LGHNA, CDR2 YNFKEQ. The CDR3 region is CASRDRGSTDTQYF. In DNA form, the CDR3 reads TGTGCCAGTAGGGACAGGGGGAGCACAGATACGCAGTATTTT.

This rearrangement joins TRBV19 to TRBJ2-7; TRBD1 agrees at 7 bases. The CDR3 covers 14 residues. CDR1 and CDR2 (germline): LNHDA, SQIVND (reference sequence). Trimming removed 8 bases from V and 2 bases from J; junction bases left unmatched: 9. The CDR3 DNA is TGTGCCAGTGGCAAAGGGACAGCTGCCTACGAGCAGTACTTC. Translating gives CASGKGTAAYEQYF.

Written as DNA, the CDR3 is TGTGCCAGCAGCCCGACAGGGGTGGATGAAAAACTGTTTTTT. This sequence encodes CASSPTGVDEKLFF. V usage is TRBV7-2 and J usage is TRBJ1-4, with 8 bases fitting TRBD1. The CDR3 sequence is 14 residues long. Germline CDR1 and CDR2: SGHTA and FQGNSA. The V and J ends lost 5 bases and 6 bases, in that order; junction bases with no gene match: 5.

The chain is built from TRBV7-9 and TRBJ1-5, with 7 bases matching TRBD1. The junction had 8 bases not matched to a gene; V was cut back by 5 bases and J by 4 bases. This CDR3 is built from 15 residues. CDR1 is SEHNR, CDR2 FQNEAQ, per germline (reference sequence). The CDR3 reads CASSAPGTVNQPQHF. Here the CDR3 DNA reads TGTGCCAGCAGCGCCCCCGGGACAGTAAATCAGCCCCAGCATTTT.

This clone was counted only a few times. V usage is TRBV7-3 and J usage is TRBJ2-3; a possible D gene is TRBD2 (5 bases). V was trimmed by 4 bases and J by 2 bases, leaving 10 bases between them. This CDR3 is 14 amino acids long. The germline V gene has CDR1 SGHTA and CDR2 FQGTGA. The CDR3 bases are TGTGCCAGCAGCTCGGGAAGCCACACAGATACGCAGTATTTT. Translated: CASSSGSHTDTQYF.

The CDR3 here is CASRQLNYGYTF. In DNA, the CDR3 is TGTGCCAGCAGACAGTTAAACTATGGCTACACCTTC. The V gene is TRBV27, the J gene TRBJ1-2; no clear D gene. The germline CDR1 and CDR2 sequences are MNHEY and SMNVEV (reference sequence). This CDR3 has 12 residues. With 6 bases removed from V and 2 bases from J, the gap between germline ends came to 7 bases.

In this sample, this clone turned up a few times. The V call is TRBV6-1, the J call TRBJ2-6; D might be TRBD1 (6 bases). Germline assignment: CDR1 MNHNS and CDR2 SASEGT. Trimming shortened V by 6 bases and J by 3 bases, and 12 bases separated the two germline ends. This CDR3 has 15 residues. CDR3 loop: CASRIQGFGANVLTF. CDR3 nucleotides: TGTGCCAGCAGGATACAGGGTTTTGGGGCCAACGTCCTGACTTTC.

V is TRBV6-6 and J is TRBJ2-7, with 7 bases identical to TRBD1. The germline CDR1 and CDR2 sequences are MNHNY and SVGAGI (reference sequence). CDR3 length: 15 amino acids. Trimming at V came to 5 bases and at J to 2 bases, leaving 9 bases not matched to a gene. The CDR3 loop is CASSETGDRAYEQYF. DNA for the CDR3: TGTGCCAGCAGTGAGACAGGCGACAGGGCCTACGAGCAGTACTTC.

This clone appeared a few times. CDR3 sequence (DNA): TGCGCCAGCAGTGGGCCCCCGGCTAGCGGGGTGTTGTACGAGCAGTACTTC. Encoded protein: CASSGPPASGVLYEQYF. V usage is TRBV10-2 and J usage is TRBJ2-7, with TRBD2 matching over 9 bases. CDR3 length: 17 amino acids. Looked up from germline, CDR1 is WSHSY and CDR2 is SAAADI. V shed 4 bases and J 4 bases; nucleotides not matched to a gene: 14.

This clone has only a few counts. The CDR3, as DNA: TGTGCCAGCAGTCCACCGCCGGGAGTTTATCAGCCCCAGCATTTT. Translation: CASSPPPGVYQPQHF. The chain uses TRBV28 and TRBJ1-5; no clear D gene. Trimming cost V 5 bases and J 5 bases, with 16 bases left between them. Germline values: CDR1 MDHEN, CDR2 SYDVKM. The CDR3 is 15 residues long.

The genes are TRBV7-2 and TRBJ2-1; 12 nucleotides align to TRBD1. Germline V gives CDR1 SGHTA, CDR2 FQGNSA. The CDR3 consists of 13 residues. The ends lost 5 bases at V and 10 bases at J; junction bases unmatched: 3. CDR3 sequence reads: CASSRDRGHEQFF. In DNA form, the CDR3 reads TGTGCCAGCAGCAGGGACAGGGGGCACGAGCAGTTCTTC.